The 3 T cell receptor beta chains reported below all come from one sample, sequenced in a study of T cells in Graves' hyperthyroidism and ophthalmopathy. There were TCR beta CDR3 regions amplified from RNA transcripts. A first-round RT-PCR of the TCR CDR3 used the HTBI primer set. TCRdb reanalysed the multiplex PCR reads using MiXCR and keeps one entry per CDR3 protein. The repertoire holds approximately 490,000 distinct CDR3 sequences, approximately 23% seen once, with approximately 49% in the top ten. The sample comprised blood. These receptors all stem from a woman in her sixties or seventies with Graves' ophthalmopathy.

This clonotype was detected ten times or more. The chain is built from TRBV28 and TRBJ1-5; 7 bases map to TRBD1. The CDR3 is 14 residues long. Germline V CDR1 and CDR2: MDHEN, SYDVKM. The J segment lost 7 bases and the V segment lost 4 bases, leaving 7 bases of the junction unmatched. CDR3 sequence (DNA): TGTGCCAGCAGTTCTTACTCAGGGGGGCAGCCCCAGCATTTT. Its translation: CASSSYSGGQPQHF.

V gene TRBV7-2 combines with J gene TRBJ2-3; D unresolved. The CDR3 sequence is 15 residues long. Looked up from germline, CDR1 is SGHTA and CDR2 is FQGNSA. V lost 5 bases and J 9 bases, leaving 21 bases between the germline ends. The CDR3 loop reads CASSPRRSEVITQYF. CDR3 nucleotide sequence: TGTGCCAGCAGCCCAAGACGGAGTGAGGTGATAACGCAGTATTTT.

CDR3 sequence: CSQGLAGGDEQFF. CDR3 DNA: TGCAGTCAGGGACTAGCGGGAGGGGATGAGCAGTTCTTC. The chain recombines TRBV20-1 with TRBJ2-1; 16 bases line up with TRBD2. Germline assignment: CDR1 DFQATT and CDR2 SNEGSKA (reference sequence). With V trimmed by 8 bases and J by 8 bases, 3 bases remained unmatched. This CDR3 is 13 amino acids long.